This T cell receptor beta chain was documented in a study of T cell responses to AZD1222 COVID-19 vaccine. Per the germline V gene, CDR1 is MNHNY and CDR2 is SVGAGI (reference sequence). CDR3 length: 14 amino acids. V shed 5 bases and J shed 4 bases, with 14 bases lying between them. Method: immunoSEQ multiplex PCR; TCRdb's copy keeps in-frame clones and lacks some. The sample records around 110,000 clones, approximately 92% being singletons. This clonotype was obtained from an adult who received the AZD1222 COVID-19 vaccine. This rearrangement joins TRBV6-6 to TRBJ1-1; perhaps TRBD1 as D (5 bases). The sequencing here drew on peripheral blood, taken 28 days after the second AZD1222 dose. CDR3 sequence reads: CASSRQLRGTEAFF. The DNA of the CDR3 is TGTGCCAGCAGTCGACAGCTGCGGGGCACTGAAGCTTTCTTT.